The 20 T cell receptor beta chains below all came from one sample that was sequenced in a study of T-cell reconstitution after alpha-beta-depleted transplantation in children. The authors prepared the TCRbeta library with unique molecular identifiers. A single record per CDR3 protein comes from TCRdb applying MiXCR to the PCR reads. This sample has 640,000 or so distinct CDR3 sequences, with 16% found just once. The sequencing used PBMCs from the stem cell graft donor, collected from the stem cell graft. All receptors come from a human donor who donated a stem cell graft to a child with acute myeloid leukemia.

The chain couples TRBV5-1 to TRBJ2-1, with 10 bases aligning to TRBD1. The germline CDR1 and CDR2 sequences are SGHRS and YFSETQ. This CDR3 spans 16 amino acids. The V segment lost 4 bases and the J segment 8 bases; nucleotides outside the gene matches: 12. CDR3 DNA: TGCGCCAGCAGCCCGGTCGGGACAGGGGTTTTCGATGAGCAGTTCTTC. Amino acids: CASSPVGTGVFDEQFF.

This clonotype was counted between two and nine times. This chain links TRBV15 with TRBJ1-6; 10 bases are a match to TRBD1. Trimming cost V 0 bases and J 9 bases; bases outside gene matches: 2. Germline loops: CDR1 LNHNV, CDR2 YYDKDF (reference sequence). The CDR3 loop spans 15 amino acids. CDR3 nucleotide sequence: TGTGCCACCAGCAGAGATCGGGACAGGGGTTCACCCCTCCACTTT. The encoded protein is CATSRDRDRGSPLHF. Together with reference TRBV15 and TRBJ1-6, the CDR3 gives the full variable domain: DAMVIQNPRYQVTQFGKPVTLSCSQTLNHNVMYWYQQKSSQAPKLLFHYYDKDFNNEADTPDNFQSRRPNTSFCFLDIRSPGLGDTAMYLCATSRDRDRGSPLHFGNGTRLTVT.

This clonotype has more than one count but fewer than ten. The chain joins TRBV7-2 to TRBJ2-5; no clear D gene. With 2 bases removed from V and 5 bases from J, the gap between germline ends came to 18 bases. Germline V gene data show CDR1 as SGHTA and CDR2 as FQGNSA. This CDR3 is built from 16 residues. CDR3 residues: CASSLSGRSISETQYF. The CDR3 DNA follows: TGTGCCAGCAGCTTATCGGGTCGCAGTATAAGTGAGACCCAGTACTTC.

This clonotype occurred many times. This rearrangement joins TRBV20-1 to TRBJ2-1; 9 bases agree with TRBD2. CDR1 DFQATT and CDR2 SNEGSKA come from the germline V gene (reference sequence). Trimming removed 0 bases from V and 10 bases from J; junction bases left unmatched: 7. This CDR3 has 14 residues. The CDR3 here is CSARETSGRGEQFF. The CDR3 DNA reads TGCAGTGCTAGAGAGACTAGCGGACGCGGGGAGCAGTTCTTC.

This clonotype was observed many times. J is TRBJ1-1 and V is TRBV12-3 or TRBV12-4; possible D gene TRBD1, 6 bases. There are 12 residues in the CDR3. The V end lost 10 bases, the J end lost 0 bases, and 9 bases lay between the germline ends. CDR3 residues: CANGQLNTEAFF. The CDR3 DNA sequence: TGTGCCAACGGACAGCTGAACACTGAAGCTTTCTTT.

This clonotype was detected a few times. V and J are TRBV11-2 and TRBJ2-3; D tentatively reads TRBD1 or TRBD2 (7 bases each). CDR1 SGHAT and CDR2 FQNNGV come from the germline V gene. V was cut by 5 bases and J by 2 bases, with 23 bases left in between. The CDR3 totals 18 residues. The CDR3 spells CASSGPRQGGDLTDTQYF. The CDR3 DNA sequence: TGTGCCAGCAGCGGGCCAAGACAGGGAGGGGACCTCACAGATACGCAGTATTTT.

This clonotype was seen at least ten times. The chain carries TRBV20-1 and TRBJ1-2; D is perhaps TRBD1 (5 bases). Trimming removed 6 bases from V and 2 bases from J, with 22 bases in between. CDR3 length: 16 residues. Germline V CDR1 and CDR2: DFQATT, SNEGSKA (reference sequence). CDR3 nucleotides: TGCAGTGCCTCGACAGTGGATGACAACACGAACTATGGCTACACCTTC. The encoded protein is CSASTVDDNTNYGYTF.

This clonotype was counted a few times. The chain links TRBV5-1 to TRBJ2-7; D perhaps matches TRBD2 (6 bases). Trimming took off 1 base at V and 2 bases at J, with 13 bases between the two ends. Per the germline V gene, CDR1 is SGHRS and CDR2 is YFSETQ. The CDR3 is made up of 15 amino acids. DNA for the CDR3: TGCGCCAGCAGCTTGTCGGGCGGGGCCGCCTACGAGCAGTACGTC. It is translated as CASSLSGGAAYEQYV.

This clonotype was seen ten or more times. The chain recombines TRBV6-1 with TRBJ2-1, with D perhaps matching TRBD1 (5 bases). V lost 2 bases, J lost 5 bases, and 13 bases lay in between. Germline assignment: CDR1 MNHNS and CDR2 SASEGT. CDR3 length equals 15 residues. This CDR3 is CASSEPAGINNEQFF. DNA for the CDR3: TGTGCCAGCAGTGAACCGGCAGGGATAAACAATGAGCAGTTCTTC.

This clonotype turned up a few times. This chain connects TRBV7-2 to TRBJ2-1, with 13 nucleotides matching TRBD2. The germline V gene has CDR1 SGHTA and CDR2 FQGNSA. V trimming: 0 bases; J trimming: 4 bases; junction bases outside the gene matches: 6. The CDR3 covers 18 residues. The CDR3 DNA reads as TGTGCCAGCAGCTTAGCCAGACTAGCGGGGGGAAGATACAATGAGCAGTTCTTC. Translated, it gives CASSLARLAGGRYNEQFF.

This clonotype was picked up a small number of times. This rearrangement joins TRBV4-3 to TRBJ2-7; 10 bases are shared with TRBD1. In germline, CDR1 is LGHNA, CDR2 YSLEER. Unmatched junction bases numbered 18, after V lost 4 bases and J lost 0 bases. This CDR3 region has 20 residues. The CDR3 DNA follows: TGCGCCAGCAGCCGCTTACCGGACAGGGGGTATTTTATGGACTCCTACGAGCAGTACTTC. It yields the protein CASSRLPDRGYFMDSYEQYF.

Worth noting for this clonotype: Being one base from a much bigger clone, this may be a read error. This chain joins TRBV5-1 and TRBJ2-4; weak D call: TRBD2 (6 bases). Germline V lookup: CDR1 SGHRS, CDR2 YFSETQ. The CDR3 covers 16 residues. The CDR3 DNA is TGCGCCGGCAGCTCCAACGGCGGGAATTCGGGGAACATTCAGTACTTC. This codes for CAGSSNGGNSGNIQYF.

This clonotype was counted only a few times. The chain employs TRBV5-1 and TRBJ1-4, with 9 positions matching TRBD1. The ends lost 0 bases at V and 6 bases at J; junction bases unmatched: 6. The CDR3 runs 16 residues. Germline V gene lookup returns CDR1 SGHRS and CDR2 YFSETQ. The CDR3 nucleotides read TGCGCCAGCAGCTTGGGGGACAGGGAAGGAGATGAAAAACTGTTTTTT. Protein sequence: CASSLGDREGDEKLFF.

The V and J genes are TRBV6-5 and TRBJ1-2; D is ambiguous. Trimming took 0 bases from V and 6 from J, leaving 8 bases between them. In germline, CDR1 is MNHEY, CDR2 SVGAGI. This CDR3 contains 13 residues. CDR3: CASSYSDAHGYTF. The CDR3 bases are TGTGCCAGCAGTTACTCGGATGCCCATGGCTACACCTTC.

This clonotype has ten or more counts. This chain joins TRBV29-1 and TRBJ1-2; no clear D. This CDR3 is built from 11 residues. Germline CDR1 reads SQVTM; CDR2 reads ANQGSEA. V was trimmed by 4 bases and J by 8 bases, leaving 11 bases between them. The CDR3 region is CSVGSGKGYTF. The CDR3 region has the DNA TGCAGCGTTGGCTCGGGGAAAGGCTACACCTTC.

The gene calls are TRBV4-1 and TRBJ2-1; 11 bases agree with TRBD2. Germline V gives CDR1 MGHRA, CDR2 YSYEKL. Unmatched junction bases numbered 9, after V lost 8 bases and J lost 0 bases. This CDR3 spans 17 amino acids. The CDR3 loop is CASAQASGGYSYNEQFF. DNA of the CDR3: TGCGCCAGCGCCCAGGCTAGCGGGGGGTACTCCTACAATGAGCAGTTCTTC.

This sequence joins TRBV11-2 and TRBJ2-5; 7 bases are a match to TRBD1. The CDR3 has 15 amino acids. CDR1 and CDR2 from the germline V gene are SGHAT and FQNNGV. The junction had 8 bases not matched to a gene; V was cut back by 5 bases and J by 2 bases. In nucleotides, the CDR3 is TGTGCCAGCAGCAAACAGGGGATCGGACAAGAGACCCAGTACTTC. Translating gives CASSKQGIGQETQYF.

This clonotype came up many times. The chain carries TRBV4-2 and TRBJ1-1; 10 nucleotides agree with TRBD1. The CDR3 spans 15 residues. J gave up 0 bases and V 7 bases, and 5 bases lay outside the gene matches. Germline loops: CDR1 LGHNA, CDR2 YNFKEQ. The CDR3 bases are TGTGCCAGCACCCCCGGGACAGGGGTGAACACTGAAGCTTTCTTT. Protein product: CASTPGTGVNTEAFF.

This clonotype was detected ten times or more. V and J are TRBV7-8 and TRBJ2-1, with unresolved D. The CDR3 sequence is 13 residues long. V lost 2 bases and J 5 bases, leaving 7 bases between the germline ends. Germline V gene sequence: CDR1 SGHVS, CDR2 FQNEAQ. This CDR3 reads CASSLTNDNEQFF. The CDR3 coding sequence is TGTGCCAGCAGCTTAACTAACGACAATGAGCAGTTCTTC.

This clonotype was observed many times. This chain links TRBV12-3 or TRBV12-4 with TRBJ2-1; 8 bases are shared with TRBD1. J gave up 9 bases and V 3 bases, and 1 base lay outside the gene matches. This CDR3 is built from 12 residues. DNA of the CDR3: TGTGCCAGCAGTTTGGACAGGGTTGAGCAGTTCTTC. Its protein product is CASSLDRVEQFF.